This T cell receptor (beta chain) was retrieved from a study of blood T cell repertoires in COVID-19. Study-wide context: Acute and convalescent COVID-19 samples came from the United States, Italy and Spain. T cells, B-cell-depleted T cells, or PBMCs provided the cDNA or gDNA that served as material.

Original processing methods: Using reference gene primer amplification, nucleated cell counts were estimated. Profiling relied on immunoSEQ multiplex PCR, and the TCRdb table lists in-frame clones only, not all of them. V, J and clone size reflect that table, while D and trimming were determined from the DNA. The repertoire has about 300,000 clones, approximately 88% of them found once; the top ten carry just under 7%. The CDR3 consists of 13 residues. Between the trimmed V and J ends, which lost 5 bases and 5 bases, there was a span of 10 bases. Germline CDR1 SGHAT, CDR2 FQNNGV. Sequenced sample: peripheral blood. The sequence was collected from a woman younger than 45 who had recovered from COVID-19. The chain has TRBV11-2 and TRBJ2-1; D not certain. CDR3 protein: CASSPDINNEQFF. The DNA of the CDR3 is TGTGCCAGCAGCCCCGACATTAACAATGAGCAGTTCTTC.